The table lists the clone carrying this T cell receptor beta chain with many counts. Arm-PCR of CDR3 regions and iRepertoire HTBI primers were used to build TCR beta libraries. TCRdb processed the multiplex PCR reads anew with MiXCR; each CDR3 protein has one entry. In the table there are around 400,000 distinct CDR3 sequences, around a sixth of which are singletons. The data stem from a study of regulatory T cells in long-lasting Graves disease. Indicated time point: newly diagnosed GD, antithyroid drugs for less than 3 months. PBMC-derived RNA was used for the TCR library. This CDR3 has 16 amino acids. V dropped 10 bases and J dropped 3; count of bases not matched to a gene: 9.

This specimen consisted of peripheral blood mononuclear cells (PBMCs), obtained at new diagnosis, from a patient treated with antithyroid drugs. The receptor's source is a female donor with Graves disease. The V and J genes are TRBV12-3 or TRBV12-4 and TRBJ2-3, with 14 positions matching TRBD2. The DNA of the CDR3 is TGTGCCACAACCTCCGGGACTAGCGGGAGAACAGATACGCAGTATTTT. Protein product: CATTSGTSGRTDTQYF.